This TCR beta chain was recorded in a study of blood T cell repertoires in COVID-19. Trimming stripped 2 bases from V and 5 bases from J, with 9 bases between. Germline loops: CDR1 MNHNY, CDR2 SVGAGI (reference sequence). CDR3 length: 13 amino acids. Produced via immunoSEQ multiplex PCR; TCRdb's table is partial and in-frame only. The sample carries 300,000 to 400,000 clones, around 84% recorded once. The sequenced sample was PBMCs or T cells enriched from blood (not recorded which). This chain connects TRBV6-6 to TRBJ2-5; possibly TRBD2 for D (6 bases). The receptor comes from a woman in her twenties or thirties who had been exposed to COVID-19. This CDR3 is CASSYPSEETQYF. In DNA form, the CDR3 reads TGTGCCAGCAGTTACCCTAGCGAGGAGACCCAGTACTTC.